A selection of T cell receptor beta chains follows, all from one sample in a study of T cell repertoires in cytomegalovirus infection. For these TCRs, the target antigens are not known. Via MiXCR, TCRdb re-called the reads, giving one row per CDR3 protein. The data contain about 920,000 distinct CDR3 sequences, about a third of them singletons. Sequencing used cultured CD8+ T cells from PBMCs, obtained from culture after CMV antigen stimulation. The receptor source for this set is a human donor in good health (CMV status not recorded). Some clones in this sample may be carry-over from other donors' samples. CDR3s include the opening cysteine and the closing phenylalanine or tryptophan. Each record gives: V gene, J gene, D gene, clone size, CDR3 protein, CDR3 DNA. D genes are given only for firm matches. Expanded clones get a size class; other rows say once, few or many, or leave the size out.

>TRBV20-1|TRBJ2-1|TRBD1|few
CSARAQVRQGTYNEQFF
TGCAGTGCTAGAGCCCAGGTGAGACAGGGAACCTACAATGAGCAGTTCTTC
>TRBV12-5|TRBJ1-1|TRBD1|many
CASALDRVLPTEAFF
TGTGCTAGTGCCCTCGACAGGGTACTCCCAACTGAAGCTTTCTTT
>TRBV9|TRBJ1-2|NA|NA
CASSVRGGYGYTF
TGTGCCAGCAGCGTCAGGGGCGGCTATGGTTACACCTTC
>TRBV16|TRBJ1-5|NA|NA
CASSLPIRDVGNQPQHF
TGTGCCAGCAGCCTTCCCATCCGGGATGTGGGCAATCAGCCCCAGCATTTT
>TRBV7-8|TRBJ1-1|NA|many
CASFTGRSNTEAFF
TGTGCCAGCTTCACCGGGAGATCGAACACTGAAGCTTTCTTT
>TRBV6-1|TRBJ2-1|TRBD2|few
CASSPLEGPSGYNEQFF
TGTGCCAGCAGCCCACTCGAAGGGCCTAGCGGTTACAATGAGCAGTTCTTC
>TRBV7-3|TRBJ2-6|NA|few
CASSLDSLGNVLTF
TGTGCCAGCAGTCTAGACAGTTTAGGCAACGTCCTGACTTTC
>TRBV7-6|TRBJ2-6|TRBD1|few
CASSGDRPSGANVLTF
TGTGCCAGCAGCGGGGACAGGCCCTCTGGGGCCAACGTCCTGACTTTC
>TRBV24-1|TRBJ2-1|NA|NA
CATSDPRTSQFDRNEQFF
TGTGCCACCAGTGATCCGAGGACATCTCAATTTGATCGCAATGAGCAGTTCTTC
>TRBV6-5|TRBJ2-3|TRBD1|few
CASRIGTGTTDTQYF
TGTGCCAGCAGGATCGGGACAGGGACCACAGATACGCAGTATTTT
>TRBV14|TRBJ1-1|NA|NA
CASSQYREWNTEAFF
TGTGCCAGCAGCCAATACAGGGAGTGGAACACTGAAGCTTTCTTT
>TRBV6-1|TRBJ1-5|NA|NA
CASNWDVRNQPQRF
TGTGCCAGCAACTGGGACGTCCGCAATCAGCCCCAGCGTTTT
>TRBV7-2|TRBJ2-3|NA|many
CASSLAGGGRDTQYF
TGTGCCAGCAGCTTAGCGGGGGGGGGCCGTGATACGCAGTATTTT
>TRBV7-9|TRBJ2-5|TRBD1|NA
CATRQGQETQYF
TGTGCCACCAGACAGGGTCAAGAGACCCAGTACTTC
>TRBV19|TRBJ1-2|NA|few
CASSIQARYGYTF
TGTGCCAGTAGTATACAGGCCCGCTATGGCTACACCTTC
>TRBV4-1|TRBJ1-2|NA|many
CASSQDRPGGGYTF
TGCGCCAGCAGCCAAGATAGGCCGGGCGGAGGCTACACCTTC
>TRBV6-2/TRBV6-3|TRBJ1-1|NA|few
CASTPGRGAFF
TGTGCCAGCACCCCGGGAAGGGGGGCTTTCTTT
>TRBV4-3|TRBJ1-1|NA|NA
CASSQELAADTEAFF
TGCGCCAGCAGCCAAGAGCTGGCCGCGGACACTGAAGCTTTCTTT
>TRBV6-5|TRBJ1-2|TRBD1|NA
CASSSNPGQGSGYTF
TGTGCCAGCAGCTCTAACCCGGGACAGGGTTCTGGCTACACCTTC
>TRBV7-6|TRBJ2-3|NA|NA
CASSFQDRSTDTQYF
TGTGCCAGCAGCTTCCAGGACAGAAGCACAGATACGCAGTATTTT
>TRBV5-5|TRBJ2-6|NA|NA
CASSFPGLPSGANVLTF
TGTGCCAGCAGCTTTCCGGGGCTGCCCTCTGGGGCCAACGTCCTGACTTTC
>TRBV9|TRBJ1-3|TRBD1|NA
CASSVGTGGDTIYF
TGTGCCAGCAGCGTAGGTACAGGGGGAGACACCATATATTTT
>TRBV7-8|TRBJ2-7|TRBD1|NA
CASTSGDRGYEQYF
TGTGCCAGCACCTCCGGGGACAGGGGCTACGAGCAGTACTTC
>TRBV2|TRBJ1-1|NA|many
CASRGTEAFF
TGTGCCAGCAGGGGCACTGAAGCTTTCTTT
>TRBV9|TRBJ1-2|NA|few
CASSVVQQTLPNYGYTF
TGTGCCAGCAGCGTAGTACAGCAGACACTACCTAACTATGGCTACACCTTC
>TRBV5-6|TRBJ2-1|TRBD1|many
CASSRGTGRQYNEQFF
TGTGCCAGCAGCAGAGGGACAGGGCGGCAGTACAATGAGCAGTTCTTC
>TRBV6-1|TRBJ1-3|NA|few
CASSLRSSSGNTIYF
TGTGCCAGCAGCCTCAGGTCCAGCTCTGGAAACACCATATATTTT
>TRBV9|TRBJ2-1|NA|many
CASSGKFGREQFF
TGTGCCAGCAGCGGTAAATTCGGGCGTGAGCAGTTCTTC
>TRBV7-4|TRBJ1-3|NA|NA
CASSRDADSGNTIYF
TGTGCCAGCAGCCGGGACGCAGACTCTGGAAACACCATATATTTT
>TRBV9|TRBJ2-5|NA|few
CASRPRGQETQYF
TGTGCCAGCAGGCCGAGAGGGCAAGAGACCCAGTACTTC
>TRBV5-6|TRBJ2-1|TRBD1|NA
CASSPGTGRGREQFF
TGTGCCAGCAGCCCCGGGACAGGGCGAGGGAGAGAGCAGTTCTTC
>TRBV12-3/TRBV12-4|TRBJ2-1|NA|NA
CASRYLSPYNEQFF
TGTGCCAGCAGGTATCTGTCTCCCTACAATGAGCAGTTCTTC
>TRBV19|TRBJ2-1|TRBD2|NA
CASSILAGGFYNEQFF
TGTGCCAGTAGTATATTAGCGGGGGGGTTCTACAATGAGCAGTTCTTC
>TRBV7-6|TRBJ2-2|NA|few
CASSLDEVTGELFF
TGTGCCAGCAGCTTAGACGAGGTCACCGGGGAGCTGTTTTTT
>TRBV27|TRBJ2-3|TRBD1|NA
CASRNRGVRTDTQYF
TGTGCCAGCAGGAACAGGGGGGTCAGGACAGATACGCAGTATTTT
>TRBV7-9|TRBJ1-2|TRBD1|few
CASSWGTGQFVGYTF
TGTGCCAGCAGCTGGGGGACAGGGCAGTTCGTTGGCTACACCTTC
>TRBV7-9|TRBJ2-5|NA|few
CASSLVGLNKLAQETQYF
TGTGCCAGCAGCTTAGTTGGGCTCAACAAGCTAGCGCAAGAGACCCAGTACTTC
>TRBV5-4|TRBJ1-2|NA|NA
CASSLIGADLYGYTF
TGTGCCAGCAGCTTGATAGGGGCGGACCTCTATGGCTACACCTTC
>TRBV29-1|TRBJ2-3|TRBD2|NA
CSVEDARLAGPDTQYF
TGCAGCGTTGAAGATGCCCGACTAGCGGGGCCAGATACGCAGTATTTT
>TRBV9|TRBJ1-1|NA|NA
CASSGEGVNTEAFF
TGTGCCAGCAGCGGCGAGGGGGTGAACACTGAAGCTTTCTTT
>TRBV6-6|TRBJ1-1|NA|NA
CASSYSSRDEAFF
TGTGCCAGCAGTTACTCGTCCAGGGACGAAGCTTTCTTT
>TRBV7-4|TRBJ2-1|NA|NA
CASSPQERDMRNEQFF
TGTGCCAGCAGCCCCCAGGAACGGGACATGAGGAATGAGCAGTTCTTC
>TRBV29-1|TRBJ1-1|NA|NA
CSVVSTVLEAFF
TGCAGCGTGGTCTCAACGGTTTTAGAAGCTTTCTTT
>TRBV7-3|TRBJ1-2|TRBD1|NA
CASSRRGPDGYTF
TGTGCCAGCAGCCGCAGGGGGCCGGATGGCTACACCTTC
>TRBV12-3/TRBV12-4|TRBJ2-4|NA|few
CASSNDSDAKNIQYF
TGTGCCAGCAGTAATGACAGTGATGCCAAAAACATTCAGTACTTC
>TRBV7-6|TRBJ1-6|NA|few
CASSAPGLINSPLHF
TGTGCCAGCAGCGCGCCGGGACTGATAAATTCACCCCTCCACTTT
>TRBV27|TRBJ1-1|NA|NA
CASSLWGRVDTEAFF
TGTGCCAGCAGTTTATGGGGCAGGGTTGACACTGAAGCTTTCTTT
>TRBV15|TRBJ1-1|TRBD1|NA
CATSRAGTGNTEAFF
TGTGCCACCAGCAGAGCTGGGACAGGGAACACTGAAGCTTTCTTT
>TRBV25-1|TRBJ1-4|NA|NA
CASQPDNEKLFF
TGTGCCAGCCAGCCTGATAATGAAAAACTGTTTTTT
>TRBV28|TRBJ2-5|TRBD1|NA
CASSQTGGGWTQYF
TGTGCCAGCAGTCAGACAGGGGGCGGATGGACCCAGTACTTC
>TRBV12-3/TRBV12-4|TRBJ2-7|TRBD1|few
CASSPDRGKVEQYF
TGTGCCAGCAGCCCTGACAGGGGTAAGGTCGAGCAGTACTTC
>TRBV6-2/TRBV6-3|TRBJ2-1|NA|NA
CASSYTRDSIYNEQFF
TGTGCCAGCAGTTACACCCGGGACTCCATTTACAATGAGCAGTTCTTC
>TRBV15|TRBJ1-5|NA|few
CATRPDRGSNQPQHF
TGTGCCACCAGGCCCGACAGAGGGAGCAATCAGCCCCAGCATTTT
>TRBV29-1|TRBJ2-2|NA|NA
CSALWGGGPNTGELFF
TGCAGCGCTCTCTGGGGCGGGGGCCCCAACACCGGGGAGCTGTTTTTT
>TRBV5-6|TRBJ2-3|TRBD2|NA
CASSPPGLAGATDTQYF
TGTGCCAGCAGCCCCCCGGGACTAGCGGGGGCCACAGATACGCAGTATTTT
>TRBV20-1|TRBJ1-5|TRBD1|NA
CSARDRDRGRVGNQPQHF
TGCAGTGCTAGAGACCGGGACAGGGGGCGCGTGGGCAATCAGCCCCAGCATTTT